These 17 T cell receptor beta chains share one sample of origin, sequenced in a study of regulatory T cells in long-lasting Graves disease (dated by TCRdb to the early 2020s). The time point label, as the study defines it: persistent/refractory GD, antithyroid drugs over 5 years with positive TRAb. For both TCR sequencing and RNA sequencing, RNA was extracted from PBMCs in TRIzol. The library was prepared using multiplex PCR. Instrument used: Illumina HiSeq 4000. TCR beta libraries were built with iRepertoire HTBI primers and Arm-PCR amplification of CDR3 regions. TCRdb reprocessing: public reads trimmed at Q25 with fastp, clones called with MiXCR, in-frame beta chains kept. All rows with the same CDR3 protein become a single entry with the most common DNA and genes. The sample table shows some 280,000 distinct CDR3 sequences, and around 21% are seen once. Roughly three fifths of the sample is taken by the ten largest.

Sequencing used peripheral blood mononuclear cells (PBMCs), obtained when the disease was refractory, from a patient treated with antithyroid drugs. These receptor sequences come from a female donor with Graves disease.

This rearrangement joins TRBV7-2 to TRBJ1-5; maybe TRBD1 (6 bases). The germline gives CDR1 SGHTA, CDR2 FQGNSA. CDR3 length: 15 residues. V lost 5 bases and J 3 bases, leaving 14 bases between the germline ends. In nucleotides, the CDR3 is TGTGCCAGCAGCCTCCAACAGGGCCACAATCAGCCCCAGCATTTT. It is translated as CASSLQQGHNQPQHF.

This clonotype has at least ten counts. The chain links TRBV7-2 to TRBJ1-6; TRBD1 might be the D (6 bases). V was cut by 1 base and J by 7 bases, with 14 bases left in between. In germline, CDR1 is SGHTA, CDR2 FQGNSA. This CDR3 has 16 residues. CDR3 residues: CASSLGVRGSNSPLHF. As DNA, the CDR3 is TGTGCCAGCAGCTTAGGCGTCAGGGGCTCCAATTCACCCCTCCACTTT.

V is TRBV4-1 and J is TRBJ2-7, with D perhaps TRBD2 (6 bases). CDR3 length: 17 residues. Trimming cost V 4 bases and J 4 bases, with 23 bases left between them. Germline loops: CDR1 MGHRA, CDR2 YSYEKL. CDR3 protein: CASSPRAREQRRYEQYF. Here the CDR3 DNA reads TGCGCCAGCAGCCCAAGAGCCCGGGAGCAGAGGAGGTACGAGCAGTACTTC.

This clonotype was counted ten times or more. This sequence joins TRBV11-2 and TRBJ2-2; maybe TRBD1 (5 bases). The germline CDR1 and CDR2 sequences are SGHAT and FQNNGV. The CDR3 runs 14 residues. Deletions cut 5 bases from V and 6 bases from J, with 13 bases between. CDR3 sequence (DNA): TGTGCCAGCAGCGGGGCAGGGTCCGCCGGGGAGCTGTTTTTT. Protein product: CASSGAGSAGELFF.

The rearrangement joins TRBV28 to TRBJ2-2; possible D gene TRBD2, 5 bases. The CDR3 spans 15 residues. Germline V lookup: CDR1 MDHEN, CDR2 SYDVKM. Trimming cost V 7 bases and J 1 base, with 13 bases left between them. The CDR3 region is CASTIPGLNTGELFF. CDR3 DNA: TGTGCCAGCACTATCCCGGGATTGAACACCGGGGAGCTGTTTTTT.

As regards this clonotype: The conserved final phenylalanine or tryptophan is absent from the CDR3, which likely points to a read error. The DNA is omitted, as the CDR3 cannot be located on it reliably, and the CDR3 follows TCRdb's listing. The chain couples TRBV7-9 to TRBJ2-7; the D call in the table, TRBD2, was not verified against the DNA. Germline lookup yields CDR1 SEHNR and CDR2 FQNEAQ (reference sequence). Counting both end residues, the CDR3 totals 8 amino acids. CDR3 sequence: CASSVGST.

This clonotype was detected a few times. A much larger clone lies a single base off, so this may be a read error. The chain has TRBV6-1 and TRBJ2-2; the D gene is possibly TRBD2 (6 bases). The CDR3 has 12 residues. The germline gives CDR1 MNHNS, CDR2 SASEGT. The CDR3 reads CVSATGGGELFF. The CDR3 nucleotides are TGTGTCAGCGCGACCGGGGGAGGGGAGCTGTTTTTT.

The CDR3 here is CASSLAEGADGYTF. In nucleotides, the CDR3 is TGTGCCAGCAGCTTAGCGGAGGGGGCGGATGGCTACACCTTC. The rearrangement uses TRBV7-9 and TRBJ1-2; 7 bases align to TRBD1. The J segment lost 6 bases and the V segment lost 0 bases, leaving 4 bases of the junction unmatched. The germline gives CDR1 SEHNR, CDR2 FQNEAQ (reference sequence). The CDR3 loop spans 14 amino acids.

This rearrangement joins TRBV18 to TRBJ2-2; D is possibly TRBD2 (5 bases). CDR3 length: 13 residues. CDR1 KGHSH and CDR2 LQKENI come from the germline V gene. The V and J ends lost 8 bases and 3 bases respectively, with 10 bases between them. The CDR3 nucleotides read TGTGCCAGCCGGTGGGGAGACACCGGGGAGCTGTTTTTT. It encodes CASRWGDTGELFF.

This clonotype was observed at least ten times. The chain couples TRBV6-1 to TRBJ2-2, with D possibly being TRBD1 or TRBD2 (5 bases each). V was pared by 6 bases and J by 2 bases, with 13 bases between. Germline V gives CDR1 MNHNS, CDR2 SASEGT. The length of the CDR3 is 15 residues. The CDR3 spells CASSIGTPNTGELFF. CDR3 DNA sequence: TGTGCCAGCAGCATTGGGACCCCAAACACCGGGGAGCTGTTTTTT.

This chain uses TRBV5-1 with TRBJ2-7; 9 bases are a match to TRBD1. The CDR3 is 13 amino acids. CDR1 and CDR2 from the germline V gene are SGHRS and YFSETQ. The V segment lost 3 bases and the J segment 7 bases; nucleotides outside the gene matches: 5. CDR3 DNA: TGCGCCAGCAGCTCAACAGGGGGCTGGGAGCAGTACTTC. Translation: CASSSTGGWEQYF. Variable domain in full (rest from reference TRBV5-1 and TRBJ2-7): KAGVTQTPRYLIKTRGQQVTLSCSPISGHRSVSWYQQTPGQGLQFLFEYFSETQRNKGNFPGRFSGRQFSNSRSEMNVSTLELGDSALYLCASSSTGGWEQYFGPGTRLTVT.

This clonotype was observed many times. The chain combines TRBV11-2 with TRBJ1-1; D possibly corresponds to TRBD1 (5 bases). Germline lookup yields CDR1 SGHAT and CDR2 FQNNGV. CDR3 length equals 14 residues. The ends were cut back, 4 bases at V and 3 bases at J, with 12 bases in the middle. CDR3 sequence: CASSSVGVYTEAFF. CDR3 in DNA: TGTGCCAGCAGCTCCGTAGGGGTTTACACTGAAGCTTTCTTT.

The rearrangement joins TRBV10-2 to TRBJ1-5; a weak D match, TRBD1 (5 bases). The V and J ends lost 8 bases and 6 bases respectively, with 11 bases between them. The CDR3 sequence is 12 residues long. Germline CDR1 is WSHSY and CDR2 is SAAADI. CDR3 residues: CASGQGGQPQHF. CDR3 DNA sequence: TGCGCCAGCGGGCAGGGCGGTCAGCCCCAGCATTTT.

V usage is TRBV10-3 and J usage is TRBJ1-1; D possibly corresponds to TRBD1 (6 bases). Trimming removed 10 bases at V and 8 bases at J, with 14 bases between. CDR1 is ENHRY, CDR2 SYGVKD, per germline. This CDR3 region has 11 residues. CDR3 amino acids: CATGTPIEAFF. In DNA form, the CDR3 reads TGTGCCACCGGGACACCGATAGAAGCTTTCTTT.

The chain joins TRBV2 to TRBJ1-3; a weak D match, TRBD1 (6 bases). V lost 8 bases to trimming and J lost 3 bases, with 17 bases between them. The germline CDR1 and CDR2 sequences are SNHLY and FYNNEI. This CDR3 has 15 amino acids. The CDR3 spells CASAAGEEYGNTIYF. The CDR3 DNA sequence: TGTGCCAGCGCCGCAGGGGAAGAGTATGGAAACACCATATATTTT.

The chain recombines TRBV5-6 with TRBJ1-6; maybe TRBD1 (5 bases). V was shortened by 2 bases and J by 7 bases, with 13 bases between the two germline ends. The germline gives CDR1 SGHDT, CDR2 YYEEEE. This CDR3 comprises 15 residues. The CDR3 here is CASSFLQGGNSPLHF. CDR3 DNA: TGTGCCAGCAGCTTTCTGCAGGGTGGCAATTCACCCCTCCACTTT.

The V and J genes are TRBV19 and TRBJ2-5, with D uncertain. Germline V gives CDR1 LNHDA, CDR2 SQIVND (reference sequence). The CDR3 is 15 amino acids. V was trimmed by 5 bases and J by 0 bases, leaving 13 bases between them. This CDR3 reads CASSLQQSNQETQYF. Here the CDR3 DNA reads TGTGCCAGTAGTCTTCAGCAGAGTAACCAAGAGACCCAGTACTTC. Based on the CDR3 plus reference TRBV19 and TRBJ2-5, the full variable domain is DGGITQSPKYLFRKEGQNVTLSCEQNLNHDAMYWYRQDPGQGLRLIYYSQIVNDFQKGDIAEGYSVSREKKESFPLTVTSAQKNPTAFYLCASSLQQSNQETQYFGPGTRLLVL.